Sequencing of this TCR beta chain was carried out in a study of blood T cells in healthy people across ages. No fewer than 5.5 micrograms of total RNA were isolated from every sample. Whole-study findings and limits: Across the age range, TCR beta diversity per million T cells fell in a roughly linear way.

Next came a second PCR, run for about 7 to 11 cycles, which used a sample-barcoded 5' primer along with a J-beta primer mix. Each cDNA molecule carried a tag from a template-switch adaptor that contained 12 random nucleotides. TCRdb passed the 5' RACE reads through MiXCR, listing each CDR3 protein once. The sample includes over a million distinct CDR3 sequences, about 40% of them seen just once. The CDR3 contains 15 residues. V shed 0 bases and J 4 bases; nucleotides not matched to a gene: 6. Germline assignment: CDR1 DFQATT and CDR2 SNEGSKA (reference sequence). About this clonotype itself: Its antigen is not identified.

The V gene is TRBV20-1, the J gene TRBJ1-3; TRBD1 matches 7 bases. The sequencing input was blood. This TCR was recovered from a woman aged 18-29 years in good health. The CDR3 here is CSARETGKKGNTIYF. DNA of the CDR3: TGCAGTGCTAGAGAGACAGGGAAAAAGGGAAACACCATATATTTT.